The 28 T cell receptor beta chains given below trace back to one sample, sequenced in a study of T cells after yellow fever vaccination. MiXCR, applied by TCRdb to the 5' RACE reads, yields one record per CDR3 protein. The sample shows about 300,000 distinct CDR3 sequences, around 6.8% of them seen only once. The sequencing here drew on PBMCs, taken 45 days after the first yellow fever vaccination. These TCRs come from a young man who received the YFV17D yellow fever vaccine.

This clonotype came up a few times. The chain uses TRBV5-1 and TRBJ2-6; tentative D call: TRBD2 (7 bases). The V gene's germline CDR1 is SGHRS and CDR2 YFSETQ. Trimming pared 2 bases from V and 0 bases from J, leaving 15 bases between. The CDR3 is made up of 18 amino acids. CDR3 loop: CASSFGQRGGSGANVLTF. For the CDR3, the DNA is TGCGCCAGCAGCTTTGGACAGCGGGGCGGCTCTGGGGCCAACGTCCTGACTTTC.

This clonotype was found a few times. This chain connects TRBV5-1 to TRBJ1-1; 12 positions match TRBD1. The ends lost 4 bases at V and 3 bases at J; junction bases unmatched: 10. The CDR3 covers 17 residues. The germline gives CDR1 SGHRS, CDR2 YFSETQ. This CDR3 reads CASSPGTGGSRYTEAFF. DNA for the CDR3: TGCGCCAGCAGCCCGGGGACAGGGGGCAGCAGGTACACTGAAGCTTTCTTT.

This clonotype appeared many times. V is TRBV9 and J is TRBJ2-2; TRBD2 might be the D (6 bases). V was cut by 3 bases and J by 6 bases, with 12 bases left in between. There are 14 residues in the CDR3. Looked up from germline, CDR1 is SGDLS and CDR2 is YYNGEE. The CDR3 loop is CASSAGTVPGELFF. For the CDR3, the DNA is TGTGCCAGCAGCGCCGGGACTGTTCCCGGGGAGCTGTTTTTT.

This clonotype was detected ten times or more. The rearrangement joins TRBV7-9 to TRBJ2-2, with unresolved D. The CDR3 length is 14 residues. Germline V gene lookup returns CDR1 SEHNR and CDR2 FQNEAQ (reference sequence). Trimming took 6 bases from V and 7 from J, leaving 15 bases between them. The DNA for the CDR3 is TGTGCCAGCAGATCTACAGTAGTCGGCGGGGAGCTGTTTTTT. Translating gives CASRSTVVGGELFF.

The chain has TRBV6-1 and TRBJ2-5, with 8 bases aligning to TRBD2. The V gene end was trimmed by 7 bases and the J gene end by 5 bases; junction bases not matched to a gene: 9. CDR1 is MNHNS, CDR2 SASEGT, per germline. The CDR3 has 14 amino acids. The CDR3 region has the DNA TGTGCCAGCACCGAACCGGGGGGGGCTGAGACCCAGTACTTC. This sequence encodes CASTEPGGAETQYF.

The V call is TRBV30, the J call TRBJ2-7, with TRBD1 as a possible D gene (6 bases). Trimming left V 4 bases short and J 0 bases short, with 13 bases between. CDR1 is GTSNPN and CDR2 is SVGIG in the germline V gene (reference sequence). This CDR3 region has 14 residues. The CDR3 loop is CAWTTGFGSYEQYF. The CDR3 DNA follows: TGTGCCTGGACCACAGGGTTCGGCTCCTACGAGCAGTACTTC.

The gene calls are TRBV25-1 and TRBJ1-5, with no clear D. This CDR3 region has 14 residues. Germline V gene data show CDR1 as MGHDK and CDR2 as SYGVNS. Between the trimmed V and J ends, which lost 4 bases and 2 bases, there was a span of 9 bases. DNA of the CDR3: TGTGCCAGCAGTGGATCAGCAGGCAATCAGCCCCAGCATTTT. This codes for CASSGSAGNQPQHF.

CDR3 in DNA: TGTGCCAGCAGCTCCCCTACCTACAGGGGGAGGACCGGGGAGCTGTTTTTT. Its protein is CASSSPTYRGRTGELFF. This chain connects TRBV13 to TRBJ2-2; 8 nucleotides match TRBD1. Per the germline V gene, CDR1 is PRHDT and CDR2 is FYEKMQ (reference sequence). J lost 5 bases, V lost 4 bases, and 12 bases had no gene match. There are 17 residues in the CDR3.

This clonotype was counted between two and nine times. This chain connects TRBV29-1 to TRBJ1-1; D unresolved. The CDR3 has 12 residues. V lost 6 bases to trimming and J lost 8 bases, with 16 bases between them. Germline V gene sequence: CDR1 SQVTM, CDR2 ANQGSEA. The CDR3 is CSVSGVVEEAFF. CDR3 DNA sequence: TGCAGCGTCAGCGGAGTGGTCGAAGAAGCTTTCTTT.

Ten or more counts support this clonotype. The chain recombines TRBV7-2 with TRBJ1-3; D call uncertain. This CDR3 is 13 amino acids long. The V and J ends lost 1 base and 4 bases respectively, with 5 bases between them. Germline V gene sequence: CDR1 SGHTA, CDR2 FQGNSA. In DNA, the CDR3 is TGTGCCAGCAGCTTAGGGTACGGAAACACCATATATTTT. Amino acids: CASSLGYGNTIYF.

A note on this clonotype: One end of the junction varies from germline; a read error may be responsible. The gene calls are TRBV19 and TRBJ2-5; D remains ambiguous. This CDR3 region has 14 residues. Germline V gene lookup returns CDR1 LNHDA and CDR2 SQIVND (reference sequence). The CDR3, as DNA: TGTGCCAGTAGCCGCAGGCCTTACCATGAGACCCAGTACTTC. It is translated as CASSRRPYHETQYF.

The table lists this clonotype with a few counts. The rearrangement links TRBV6-5 to TRBJ1-3, with D uncertain. CDR1 is MNHEY and CDR2 is SVGAGI in the germline V gene. Trimming took off 5 bases at V and 14 bases at J, with 16 bases between the two ends. The CDR3 loop spans 12 amino acids. The CDR3: CASSGYSLVVYF. The CDR3 region has the DNA TGTGCCAGCAGTGGATACAGTTTGGTCGTATATTTT.

J is TRBJ2-1 and V is TRBV2; TRBD2 matches at 10 bases. The CDR3 has 15 amino acids. V gave up 7 bases and J gave up 3 bases; unmatched junction bases: 6. The germline V gene has CDR1 SNHLY and CDR2 FYNNEI. The chain's CDR3 is CASNTGTSDYNEQFF. In DNA form, the CDR3 reads TGTGCCAGCAATACCGGGACTAGCGACTACAATGAGCAGTTCTTC.

This clonotype was counted only a few times. The chain links TRBV20-1 to TRBJ2-3; 7 bases match TRBD2. The V segment lost 5 bases and the J segment 4 bases; nucleotides outside the gene matches: 9. This CDR3 is built from 14 residues. Germline values: CDR1 DFQATT, CDR2 SNEGSKA (reference sequence). CDR3 in DNA: TGCAGTGCTCCCCGGGGAGGGTTTGCAGATACGCAGTATTTT. Its translation is CSAPRGGFADTQYF.

This rearrangement joins TRBV7-2 to TRBJ2-3; D not resolved. Germline V gene data show CDR1 as SGHTA and CDR2 as FQGNSA. The CDR3 spans 14 residues. V dropped 2 bases and J dropped 3 bases, with 9 bases sitting between them. CDR3 in amino acids: CASSLFAATDTQYF. The CDR3 nucleotides are TGTGCCAGCAGCTTATTCGCGGCTACAGATACGCAGTATTTT.

This clonotype was counted only a few times. The rearrangement links TRBV20-1 to TRBJ2-5; D is possibly TRBD2 (6 bases). Trimming left V 6 bases short and J 2 bases short, with 13 bases between. Germline loops: CDR1 DFQATT, CDR2 SNEGSKA (reference sequence). The CDR3 extends over 13 amino acids. CDR3 bases: TGCAGTGCCATCCGGGACTTACAAGAGACCCAGTACTTC. It codes for CSAIRDLQETQYF.

This clonotype was counted only a few times. The gene calls are TRBV20-1 and TRBJ1-5; unclear D gene. Trimming took off 5 bases at V and 2 bases at J, with 16 bases between the two ends. The germline gives CDR1 DFQATT, CDR2 SNEGSKA (reference sequence). This CDR3 has 15 amino acids. CDR3 protein: CSAVRHRSGNQPQHF. The CDR3 DNA is TGCAGTGCTGTTAGACATAGATCGGGCAATCAGCCCCAGCATTTT.

V usage is TRBV11-1 and J usage is TRBJ2-1; 11 bases agree with TRBD2. J gave up 0 bases and V 3 bases, and 1 base lay outside the gene matches. Germline CDR1 and CDR2: SGHAT and FQDESV (reference sequence). The CDR3 spans 16 residues. The chain's CDR3 is CASSFSGGDSYNEQFF. For the CDR3, the DNA is TGTGCCAGCAGCTTTAGCGGGGGGGACTCCTACAATGAGCAGTTCTTC.

The chain combines TRBV7-9 with TRBJ1-5, with TRBD1 matching over 7 bases. The CDR3 consists of 13 residues. Per the germline V gene, CDR1 is SEHNR and CDR2 is FQNEAQ (reference sequence). V lost 5 bases and J lost 4; bases outside the gene matches: 2. The DNA of the CDR3 is TGTGCCAGCAGCACGACAGGGAATCAGCCCCAGCATTTT. Amino acids: CASSTTGNQPQHF.

This clonotype was picked up many times. The rearrangement joins TRBV7-2 to TRBJ2-3, with 9 bases aligning to TRBD2. Trimming at V came to 6 bases and at J to 0 bases, leaving 4 bases not matched to a gene. This CDR3 is built from 15 residues. Per the germline V gene, CDR1 is SGHTA and CDR2 is FQGNSA. CDR3 amino acids: CASRPSGTSTDTQYF. In DNA, the CDR3 is TGTGCCAGCAGACCTAGCGGGACTAGCACAGATACGCAGTATTTT.

This clonotype was recorded a few times. J is TRBJ1-2 and V is TRBV27, with TRBD1 matching 9 bases. Trimming at V came to 8 bases and at J to 4 bases, leaving 14 bases not matched to a gene. CDR3 length: 16 amino acids. Germline loops: CDR1 MNHEY, CDR2 SMNVEV (reference sequence). Here the CDR3 reads CASSGKTSTGGYGYTF. The CDR3 bases are TGTGCCAGCTCCGGGAAAACCTCGACAGGGGGCTATGGCTACACCTTC.

This clonotype was detected a few times. J is TRBJ2-3 and V is TRBV4-3, with D unclear. V was shortened by 2 bases and J by 0 bases, with 6 bases between the two germline ends. The CDR3 is made up of 14 amino acids. CDR1 and CDR2 (germline): LGHNA, YSLEER. CDR3 DNA sequence: TGCGCCAGCAGCCAACTGACTAGCACAGATACGCAGTATTTT. Translation: CASSQLTSTDTQYF.

In this sample, this clonotype turned up a few times. This sequence joins TRBV4-1 and TRBJ1-6; unclear D gene. The CDR3 covers 15 residues. The V gene's germline CDR1 is MGHRA and CDR2 YSYEKL. V lost 3 bases to trimming and J lost 0 bases, with 6 bases between them. The CDR3 reads CASSHPASYNSPLHF. DNA of the CDR3: TGCGCCAGCAGCCATCCGGCCTCCTATAATTCACCCCTCCACTTT.

In its sample, this clonotype was seen a few times. The rearrangement joins TRBV7-2 to TRBJ1-1; D ambiguous. The CDR3 runs to 13 residues. Germline assignment: CDR1 SGHTA and CDR2 FQGNSA. Between the trimmed V and J ends, which lost 11 bases and 1 base, there was a span of 14 bases. As DNA, the CDR3 is TGTGCCCTCCTTCGGCTGAGGAACACTGAAGCTTTCTTT. This codes for CALLRLRNTEAFF.

V and J are TRBV5-4 and TRBJ1-1; D not certain. This CDR3 is 15 amino acids long. Trimming took off 1 base at V and 0 bases at J, with 10 bases between the two ends. Germline CDR1 SGHNT, CDR2 YYREEE (reference sequence). CDR3 protein: CASSLSARMNTEAFF. The CDR3 DNA follows: TGTGCCAGCAGCTTGTCGGCGCGCATGAACACTGAAGCTTTCTTT.

V and J are TRBV7-3 and TRBJ2-2, with 7 bases aligning to TRBD1. The ends lost 5 bases at V and 4 bases at J; junction bases unmatched: 4. The CDR3 loop spans 14 amino acids. Germline V gives CDR1 SGHTA, CDR2 FQGTGA. The CDR3, as DNA: TGTGCCAGCAGCCAATACAGGGGCACCGGGGAGCTGTTTTTT. Encoded protein: CASSQYRGTGELFF.

J is TRBJ2-5 and V is TRBV5-1; the D is unclear. The CDR3 runs 13 residues. Germline CDR1 is SGHRS and CDR2 is YFSETQ. The germline V and J ends were trimmed by 6 bases and 0 bases, with 9 bases remaining between them. The CDR3 DNA sequence: TGCGCCAGCATGTCCACCGACCAAGAGACCCAGTACTTC. This codes for CASMSTDQETQYF.

In this sample, this clonotype turned up many times. V is TRBV20-1 and J is TRBJ2-7, with 7 positions matching TRBD1. The CDR3 is made up of 12 amino acids. CDR1 is DFQATT and CDR2 is SNEGSKA in the germline V gene (reference sequence). Trimming at V came to 4 bases and at J to 6 bases, leaving 6 bases not matched to a gene. CDR3 nucleotide sequence: TGCAGTGCTACTGACAGGGTCAGCGAGCAGTACTTC. Translation gives CSATDRVSEQYF.